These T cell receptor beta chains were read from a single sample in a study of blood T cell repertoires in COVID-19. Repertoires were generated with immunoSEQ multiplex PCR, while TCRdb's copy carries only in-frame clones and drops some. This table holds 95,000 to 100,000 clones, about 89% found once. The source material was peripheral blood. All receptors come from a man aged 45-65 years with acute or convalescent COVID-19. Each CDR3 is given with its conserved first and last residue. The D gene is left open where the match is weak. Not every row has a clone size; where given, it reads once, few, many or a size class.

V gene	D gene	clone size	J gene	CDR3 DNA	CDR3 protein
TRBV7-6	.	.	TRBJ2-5	TGTGCCAGCAGCTTAGCGGCAGGGGTGGGGGAAGAGACCCAGTACTTC	CASSLAAGVGEETQYF
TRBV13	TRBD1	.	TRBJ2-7	TGTGCCAGCAGCTTAGAGGCAGGGGGCCACGAGCAGTACTTC	CASSLEAGGHEQYF
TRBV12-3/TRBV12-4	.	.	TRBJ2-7	TGTGCCAGCAGTTACGGACTGACCTACGAGCAGTACTTC	CASSYGLTYEQYF
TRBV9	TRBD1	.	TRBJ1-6	TGTGCCAGCGGCACCGGGACAGGCGCCAGATATAATTCACCCCTCCACTTT	CASGTGTGARYNSPLHF
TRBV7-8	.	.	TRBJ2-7	TGTGCCAGCAGCTATACAGGTTTTGGCGAGCAGTACTTC	CASSYTGFGEQYF
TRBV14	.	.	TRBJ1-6	TGTGCCAGCAGCCGCGAACGGTTGCATTCACCCCTCCACTTT	CASSRERLHSPLHF
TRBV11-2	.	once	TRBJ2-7	TGTGCCAGCAGCTTAGTGGGGAGCTCCTACGAGCAGTACTTC	CASSLVGSSYEQYF
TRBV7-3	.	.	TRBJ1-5	TGTGCCATCCACGGGACACGGATGAGGAATAGCAATCAGCCCCAGCATTTT	CAIHGTRMRNSNQPQHF
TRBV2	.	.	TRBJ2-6	TGTGCCAGCAGTGGGAAGGAGTCTGGGGCCAACGTCCTGACTTTC	CASSGKESGANVLTF
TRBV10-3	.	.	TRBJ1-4	TGTGCCATCAGTGATCCAGGCAGCAATAATGAAAAACTGTTTTTT	CAISDPGSNNEKLFF
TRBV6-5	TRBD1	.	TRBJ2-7	TGTGCCAGCAGATCGGGACAGGGTCTCTACGAGCAGTACTTC	CASRSGQGLYEQYF
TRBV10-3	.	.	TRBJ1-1	TGTGCCATCAGTGAGGCTGACAGGACGAACACTGAAGCTTTCTTT	CAISEADRTNTEAFF
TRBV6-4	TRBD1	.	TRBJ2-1	TGTGCCAGCAGTACCGGGACAGGCAAGGGGAATGAGCAGTTCTTC	CASSTGTGKGNEQFF
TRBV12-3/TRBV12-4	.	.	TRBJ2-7	TGTGCCAGCAGCCCACAGGAGGGCGAGCAGTACTTC	CASSPQEGEQYF
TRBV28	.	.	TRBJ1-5	TGTGCCAGCAGAGTGGACAGTGTTGTCAATCAGCCCCAGCATTTT	CASRVDSVVNQPQHF
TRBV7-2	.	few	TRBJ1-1	TGTGCCAGCAGCGGCTTCGGACAGAGCAACACTGAAGCTTTCTTT	CASSGFGQSNTEAFF
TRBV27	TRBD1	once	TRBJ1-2	TGTGCCAGCAGACGGACAGGGGGCAAAGGCTATGGCTACACCTTC	CASRRTGGKGYGYTF
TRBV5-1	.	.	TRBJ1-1	TGCGCCAGCACCCCAGAGGGCAACACTGAAGCTTTCTTT	CASTPEGNTEAFF
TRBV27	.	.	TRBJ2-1	TGTGCCAGTCGGAGGGTGTTCGGGATGCCCGAAAACAATGAGCAGTTCTTC	CASRRVFGMPENNEQFF
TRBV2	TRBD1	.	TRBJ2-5	TGTGCCAGCGACAGGGATCGAGAGACCCAGTACTTC	CASDRDRETQYF
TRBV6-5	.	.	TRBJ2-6	TGTGGAGGCAGCCGCTCTGGGGCCAACGTCCTGACTTTC	CGGSRSGANVLTF
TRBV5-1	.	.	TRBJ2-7	TGCGCCAGCAGCTCAACCGGGGAGGTTGCCTCCTACGAGCAGTACTTC	CASSSTGEVASYEQYF
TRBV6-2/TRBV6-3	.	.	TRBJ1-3	TGTGCCAGCAGCGGGACTCCAGGAAACACCATATATTTT	CASSGTPGNTIYF
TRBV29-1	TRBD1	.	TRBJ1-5	TGCAGCGTGGCCAGGGGGGCAAATCAGCCCCAGCATTTT	CSVARGANQPQHF
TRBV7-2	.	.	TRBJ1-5	TGTGCCAGCAGCGTCACTTATAGCAATCAGCCCCAGCATTTT	CASSVTYSNQPQHF
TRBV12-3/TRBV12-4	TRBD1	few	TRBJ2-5	TGTGCCAGCAGGTCGGACAGGCAAGAGACCCAGTACTTC	CASRSDRQETQYF
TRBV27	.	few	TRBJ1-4	TGTGCCAGCAGTTTAAAAGCGGCTACAACTAATGAAAAACTGTTTTTT	CASSLKAATTNEKLFF
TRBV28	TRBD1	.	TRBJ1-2	TGTGCCAGCAGTACCGGGACAGGAAGCTATGGCTACACCTTC	CASSTGTGSYGYTF
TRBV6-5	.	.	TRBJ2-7	TGTGCCAGCAGTAACCGGGACACCTATTCCTACGAGCAGTACTTC	CASSNRDTYSYEQYF
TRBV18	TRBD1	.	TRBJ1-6	TGTGCCAGCTCACCATACCGGGACAGCCCGAATTCACCCCTCCACTTT	CASSPYRDSPNSPLHF
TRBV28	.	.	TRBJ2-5	TGTGCCAGCGGCGACAGAAAAGAGACCCAGTACTTC	CASGDRKETQYF
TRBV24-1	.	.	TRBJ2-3	TGTGCCACCAGCTTTCGGGGGAGCACAGATACGCAGTATTTT	CATSFRGSTDTQYF
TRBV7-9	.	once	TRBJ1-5	TGTGCCACCGTGAGTTGGCCCCAGCATTTT	CATVSWPQHF
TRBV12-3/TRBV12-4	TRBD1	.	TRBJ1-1	TGTGCCAGCAGTGCAGGGGGCCGGGGTGAAGCTTTCTTT	CASSAGGRGEAFF
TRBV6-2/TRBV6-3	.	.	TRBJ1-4	TGTGCCAGCAGTTGGTCCGGTCGGGAAAAACTGTTTTTT	CASSWSGREKLFF
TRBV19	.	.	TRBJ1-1	TGTGCCAGTAGTATTTTAGGGGAAACGAGTGCTTTCTTT	CASSILGETSAFF
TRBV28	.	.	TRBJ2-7	TGTGCCAGCAGTGGAACTAGCGAGCAGTACTTC	CASSGTSEQYF
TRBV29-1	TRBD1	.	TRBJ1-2	TGCAGCGTGGGACAGGAGTATGGCTACACCTTC	CSVGQEYGYTF
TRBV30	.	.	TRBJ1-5	TGTGCCTGGAGTGTACTGGGGGGTGGCAATCAGCCCCAGCATTTT	CAWSVLGGGNQPQHF
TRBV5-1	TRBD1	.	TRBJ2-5	TGCGCCAGCAGCTTGGGAGGGACAGGGCAAGAGACCCAGTACTTC	CASSLGGTGQETQYF